This T cell receptor beta chain came from a study of T cell repertoires in cytomegalovirus infection. As for the study in general: A matching HLA type, together with CMV infection, was signaled by public TCR beta signatures.

The junction had 4 bases not matched to a gene; V was cut back by 8 bases and J by 5 bases. The CDR3 is made up of 12 amino acids. CDR1 is SQVTM, CDR2 ANQGSEA, per germline. TCRdb called the reads again in MiXCR, with one record for every CDR3 protein. The table records 200,000 to 300,000 distinct CDR3 sequences, approximately 13% of them present only once. The sequencing input was PBMCs. The receptor comes from a human donor in good health (CMV status not recorded). Some clones in this sample may be carry-over from other donors' samples. The chain links TRBV29-1 to TRBJ1-5; 9 bases match TRBD1. The chain's CDR3 is CSPGTGHQPQHF. The DNA for the CDR3 is TGCAGCCCCGGGACAGGGCATCAGCCCCAGCATTTT. The variable domain in full, with the rest retrieved from reference TRBV29-1 and TRBJ1-5, is SAVISQKPSRDICQRGTSLTIQCQVDSQVTMMFWYRQQPGQSLTLIATANQGSEATYESGFVIDKFPISRPNLTFSTLTVSNMSPEDSSIYLCSPGTGHQPQHFGDGTRLSIL.